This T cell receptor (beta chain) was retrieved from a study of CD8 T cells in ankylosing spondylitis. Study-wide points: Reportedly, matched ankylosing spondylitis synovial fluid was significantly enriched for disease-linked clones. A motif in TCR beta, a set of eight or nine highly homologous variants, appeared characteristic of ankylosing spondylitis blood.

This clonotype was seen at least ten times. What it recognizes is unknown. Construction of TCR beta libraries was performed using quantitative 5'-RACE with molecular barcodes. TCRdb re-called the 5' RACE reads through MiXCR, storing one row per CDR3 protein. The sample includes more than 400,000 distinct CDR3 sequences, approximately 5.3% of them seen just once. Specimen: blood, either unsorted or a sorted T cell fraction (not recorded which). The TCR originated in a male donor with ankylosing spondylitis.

The CDR3 here is CSALAGGSYNEQFF. The CDR3 DNA reads as TGCAGTGCTCTAGCGGGAGGGTCCTACAATGAGCAGTTCTTC. The rearrangement uses TRBV20-1 and TRBJ2-1, with 12 bases fitting TRBD2. The germline V gene has CDR1 DFQATT and CDR2 SNEGSKA (reference sequence). This CDR3 has 14 residues. V dropped 5 bases and J dropped 1; count of bases not matched to a gene: 0.